The 2 T cell receptor beta chains below come from one sample, sequenced in a study of blood T cell repertoires in COVID-19. Clones were sequenced by immunoSEQ multiplex PCR, and TCRdb holds only the in-frame ones, with some missing. The data hold some 150,000 clones, with 85% observed a single time. Sequencing was done on a sample of peripheral blood. The receptors derive from a woman aged 40-49 years with active or convalescent COVID-19.

The chain links TRBV7-9 to TRBJ1-1; D ambiguous. Germline lookup yields CDR1 SEHNR and CDR2 FQNEAQ (reference sequence). Trimming took off 5 bases at V and 10 bases at J, with 17 bases between the two ends. The CDR3 runs to 13 residues. CDR3 in DNA: TGTGCCAGCAGCGAGATAGGTTCGGGTTCAGCTTTCTTT. Amino acids: CASSEIGSGSAFF.

The genes are TRBV5-1 and TRBJ2-2; D perhaps matches TRBD1 (5 bases). Germline V gene sequence: CDR1 SGHRS, CDR2 YFSETQ. There are 15 residues in the CDR3. V was pared by 4 bases and J by 0 bases, with 10 bases between. The CDR3 here is CASSRTPSNTGELFF. CDR3 sequence (DNA): TGCGCCAGCAGCCGGACACCTTCGAACACCGGGGAGCTGTTTTTT.